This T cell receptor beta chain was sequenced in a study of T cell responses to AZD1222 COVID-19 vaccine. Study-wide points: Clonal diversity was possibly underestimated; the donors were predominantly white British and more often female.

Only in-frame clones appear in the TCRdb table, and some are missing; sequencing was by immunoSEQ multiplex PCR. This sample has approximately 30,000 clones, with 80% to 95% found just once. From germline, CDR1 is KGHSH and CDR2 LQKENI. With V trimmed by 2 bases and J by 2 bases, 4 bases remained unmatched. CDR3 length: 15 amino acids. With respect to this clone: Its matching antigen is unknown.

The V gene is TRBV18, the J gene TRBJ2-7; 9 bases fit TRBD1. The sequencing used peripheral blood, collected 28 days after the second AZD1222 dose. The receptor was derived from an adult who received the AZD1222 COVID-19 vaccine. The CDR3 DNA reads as TGTGCCAGCTCACCAGGGACAGGGATCACCTACGAGCAGTACTTC. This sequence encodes CASSPGTGITYEQYF. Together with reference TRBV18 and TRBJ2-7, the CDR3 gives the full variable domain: NAGVMQNPRHLVRRRGQEARLRCSPMKGHSHVYWYRQLPEEGLKFMVYLQKENIIDESGMPKERFSAEFPKEGPSILRIQQVVRGDSAAYFCASSPGTGITYEQYFGPGTRLTVT.